Below, 9 T cell receptor beta chains from the same sample are listed, as sequenced in a study of T cells after somatic rescue of genetic block (dated by TCRdb to about 2020). Library construction relied on the immunoSEQ multiplex PCR assay. TCRdb retrieved this table from immuneACCESS and kept in-frame rearrangements only. Not all clones are present; in checked studies, unresolved V genes account for under half, and no reason is known for the remainder. The sample table shows approximately 14,000 clones, and roughly 70% are seen once. Jointly, the top ten make up less than 25% of the sample. The sequencing input was peripheral blood mononuclear cells (PBMCs). These receptor sequences come from a boy aged 10-17 years.

V and J are TRBV7-3 and TRBJ1-1; 8 bases are shared with TRBD1. Looked up from germline, CDR1 is SGHTA and CDR2 is FQGTGA. This CDR3 is built from 13 residues. Trimming took 3 bases from V and 3 from J; bases not matched to a gene: 0. The DNA of the CDR3 is TGTGCCAGCAGCTTGACAGGGGACACTGAAGCTTTCTTT. Translated: CASSLTGDTEAFF.

This clone was counted a single time. The V and J genes are TRBV5-1 and TRBJ2-1; 10 nucleotides agree with TRBD2. Germline CDR1 SGHRS, CDR2 YFSETQ. The CDR3 is 18 residues long. Germline trimming cut 0 bases from V and 6 bases from J; bases unmatched to any gene: 12. Written as DNA, the CDR3 is TGCGCCAGCAGCTTGGCTAGCGGGAGAGTCACCGGAGGCAATGAGCAGTTCTTC. Encoded protein: CASSLASGRVTGGNEQFF.

In DNA form, the CDR3 reads TGTGCCAGCAGCGCCCTTACAGGGGGCGCCTACATGAACACTGAAGCTTTCTTT. Translated: CASSALTGGAYMNTEAFF. The chain carries TRBV9 and TRBJ1-1; the match to TRBD1 covers 9 bases. In germline, CDR1 is SGDLS, CDR2 YYNGEE. The CDR3 is made up of 18 amino acids. Unmatched junction bases numbered 12, after V lost 3 bases and J lost 0 bases.

This sequence joins TRBV18 and TRBJ2-6, with TRBD2 matching 7 bases. Germline CDR1 and CDR2: KGHSH and LQKENI. After removal of 4 bases from V and 0 bases from J, the junction contained 18 bases not matched to a gene. CDR3 length: 21 residues. CDR3 DNA: TGTGCCAGCTCACACCGAGCATTTTCGGGGGGAAAGGGCTCTGGGGCCAACGTCCTGACTTTC. Encoded protein: CASSHRAFSGGKGSGANVLTF. The full variable domain, rest sourced from reference TRBV18 and TRBJ2-6, is NAGVMQNPRHLVRRRGQEARLRCSPMKGHSHVYWYRQLPEEGLKFMVYLQKENIIDESGMPKERFSAEFPKEGPSILRIQQVVRGDSAAYFCASSHRAFSGGKGSGANVLTFGAGSRLTVL.

The chain combines TRBV9 with TRBJ2-4, with D possibly being TRBD1 (6 bases). This CDR3 region has 15 residues. Deletions cut 3 bases from V and 3 bases from J, with 13 bases between. Germline V gives CDR1 SGDLS, CDR2 YYNGEE. CDR3 nucleotide sequence: TGTGCCAGCAGCGCTCCAGGGGCGGGCAAAAACATTCAGTACTTC. It encodes CASSAPGAGKNIQYF.

The chain joins TRBV9 to TRBJ1-4, with 10 bases aligning to TRBD1. CDR3 length: 14 amino acids. The V segment lost 0 bases and the J segment 7 bases; nucleotides outside the gene matches: 0. From germline, CDR1 is SGDLS and CDR2 YYNGEE. The DNA of the CDR3 is TGTGCCAGCAGCGTAGGGGACAGGGGTGAAAAACTGTTTTTT. Translated: CASSVGDRGEKLFF. Based on the CDR3 plus reference TRBV9 and TRBJ1-4, the full variable domain is DSGVTQTPKHLITATGQRVTLRCSPRSGDLSVYWYQQSLDQGLQFLIQYYNGEERAKGNILERFSAQQFPDLHSELNLSSLELGDSALYFCASSVGDRGEKLFFGSGTQLSVL.

The chain is built from TRBV27 and TRBJ1-2; no clear D gene. CDR1 MNHEY and CDR2 SMNVEV come from the germline V gene (reference sequence). This CDR3 is 16 amino acids long. Trimming removed 8 bases at V and 8 bases at J, with 27 bases between. The CDR3 region is CASGPAGSKPSQGYTF. The CDR3 bases are TGTGCCAGCGGACCGGCAGGCTCCAAACCATCCCAAGGCTACACCTTC.

The chain carries TRBV30 and TRBJ2-3; 9 bases line up with TRBD2. The CDR3 contains 16 residues. The J segment lost 6 bases and the V segment lost 0 bases, leaving 10 bases of the junction unmatched. Germline V gene sequence: CDR1 GTSNPN, CDR2 SVGIG (reference sequence). The CDR3 is CAWSVQAGGPGDTQYF. The CDR3 coding sequence is TGTGCCTGGAGTGTACAGGCGGGGGGGCCGGGGGATACGCAGTATTTT. Full variable domain (outside the CDR3, taken from reference TRBV30 and TRBJ2-3): SQTIHQWPATLVQPVGSPLSLECTVEGTSNPNLYWYRQAAGRGLQLLFYSVGIGQISSEVPQNLSASRPQDRQFILSSKKLLLSDSGFYLCAWSVQAGGPGDTQYFGPGTRLTVL.

The chain combines TRBV28 with TRBJ1-1, with 8 nucleotides matching TRBD1. V dropped 6 bases and J dropped 5; count of bases not matched to a gene: 17. Germline assignment: CDR1 MDHEN and CDR2 SYDVKM. CDR3 length equals 17 residues. CDR3 in amino acids: CASSAWSGQGARTEAFF. For the CDR3, the DNA is TGTGCCAGCAGCGCATGGTCCGGTCAGGGGGCTAGGACTGAAGCTTTCTTT.